These 29 T cell receptor beta chains came from one sample sequenced in a study of molecular identifiers for immune sequencing clone quantification. MiXCR, run by TCRdb on the PCR reads, gives a single entry per CDR3 protein. The table shows a few hundred thousand distinct CDR3 sequences, with 20% to 25% occurring only once. Sample: naive CD8+ T cells from blood, with Jurkat cell RNA spiked in. Specified subset: FACS-sorted CD8+CD4-CCR7+CD45RA+ naive T cells. These receptor sequences come from a human donor in good health. Some libraries in this study had Jurkat cell RNA spiked in.

The chain links TRBV4-1 to TRBJ1-2; the match to TRBD1 covers 7 bases. This CDR3 region has 15 residues. Trimming took 0 bases from V and 10 from J; bases not matched to a gene: 11. CDR1 is MGHRA, CDR2 YSYEKL, per germline. The chain's CDR3 is CASSQEPGTAANYTF. DNA of the CDR3: TGCGCCAGCAGCCAAGAGCCGGGGACAGCCGCCAACTACACCTTC.

About this clonotype: A much larger clone lies one base from this, so it may be a read error. The CDR3 loop is CTSSMGLYDDDSTDTQYF. The CDR3 coding sequence is TGCACCAGCAGCATGGGACTATACGACGACGATAGCACAGATACGCAGTATTTT. The chain links TRBV5-1 to TRBJ2-3; 7 bases are shared with TRBD2. The germline gives CDR1 SGHRS, CDR2 YFSETQ. The CDR3 covers 18 residues.

The genes are TRBV27 and TRBJ2-7; tentative D call: TRBD1 (6 bases). The germline CDR1 and CDR2 sequences are MNHEY and SMNVEV (reference sequence). Between the trimmed V and J ends, which lost 4 bases and 2 bases, there was a span of 15 bases. This CDR3 contains 15 residues. DNA for the CDR3: TGTGCCAGCAGTTCGACACCGACAGGCACCTACGAGCAGTACTTC. Protein sequence: CASSSTPTGTYEQYF.

This clonotype was seen many times. The V gene is TRBV5-6, the J gene TRBJ1-5; D unclear. Germline loops: CDR1 SGHDT, CDR2 YYEEEE. This CDR3 has 15 residues. Trimming took 4 bases from V and 3 from J, leaving 14 bases between them. CDR3 coding DNA: TGTGCCAGCAGCCTACAGTCGTACCCCAATCAGCCCCAGCATTTT. Translated: CASSLQSYPNQPQHF.

For this clonotype: Since a much larger clone is just one base distant, this may be a read error. The rearrangement uses TRBV7-9 and TRBJ1-1; TRBD1 is a possible D gene (6 bases). Per germline, CDR1 SEHNR and CDR2 FQNEAQ (reference sequence). The CDR3 loop spans 14 amino acids. The chain's CDR3 is CASSSGALGTKAFF. The CDR3 DNA follows: TGTGCCAGCAGCTCGGGGGCATTGGGCACTAAAGCTTTCTTT.

There are many counts of this clonotype. The rearrangement uses TRBV6-2 or TRBV6-3 and TRBJ2-7, with TRBD2 as a possible D gene (6 bases). The germline gives CDR1 MNHEY, CDR2 SVGEGT. The CDR3 extends over 11 amino acids. The V and J ends lost 6 bases and 11 bases respectively, with 14 bases between them. Here the CDR3 reads CASSYGEEKYF. Written as DNA, the CDR3 is TGTGCCAGCAGCTACGGGGAGGAAAAGTACTTC.

This clonotype was counted only a few times. The chain couples TRBV20-1 to TRBJ1-1; 7 nucleotides align to TRBD1. CDR1 and CDR2 (germline): DFQATT, SNEGSKA (reference sequence). This CDR3 is built from 16 residues. The ends lost 7 bases at V and 1 base at J; junction bases unmatched: 15. In DNA, the CDR3 is TGCAGTGGGATGGAGGGGGCTAATTCATGGAACACTGAAGCTTTCTTT. This sequence encodes CSGMEGANSWNTEAFF.

The rearrangement uses TRBV9 and TRBJ1-5, with D tentatively TRBD1 (5 bases). V dropped 4 bases and J dropped 6 bases, with 14 bases sitting between them. The CDR3 runs to 14 residues. Germline assignment: CDR1 SGDLS and CDR2 YYNGEE. The CDR3 DNA sequence: TGTGCCAGCAGCTCGGGGGTACGGGGTCAGCCCCAGCATTTT. Protein sequence: CASSSGVRGQPQHF.

This clonotype was seen ten or more times. The chain carries TRBV19 and TRBJ2-4; the match to TRBD1 covers 8 bases. Germline CDR1 reads LNHDA; CDR2 reads SQIVND (reference sequence). Unmatched junction bases numbered 5, after V lost 2 bases and J lost 2 bases. The CDR3 runs to 16 residues. The CDR3 loop reads CASSIWNRGSKNIQYF. In nucleotides, the CDR3 is TGTGCCAGTAGTATATGGAACAGGGGGTCCAAAAACATTCAGTACTTC.

A note on this clonotype: One end of the junction is discordant with germline, which a read error may explain. The chain joins TRBV27 to TRBJ2-7, with TRBD2 identical over 10 bases. The germline gives CDR1 MNHEY, CDR2 SMNVEV (reference sequence). This CDR3 comprises 15 residues. The CDR3 bases are TGTGCCAGCAGTTTTACTAGCGGGGTCTCCTACGAGCTGTACTTC. The encoded protein is CASSFTSGVSYELYF.

The table lists this clonotype with many counts. The chain has TRBV4-3 and TRBJ2-7; no definite D call. The CDR3 length is 13 residues. V lost 0 bases and J lost 5, with 8 bases in between. CDR1 is LGHNA and CDR2 is YSLEER in the germline V gene. CDR3 DNA: TGCGCCAGCAGCCAAGATTCGCTCCACGAGCAGTACTTC. It yields the protein CASSQDSLHEQYF.

This clonotype was recorded at least ten times. The chain uses TRBV2 and TRBJ2-7, with a possible D match to TRBD2 (5 bases). The V and J ends lost 8 bases and 2 bases respectively, with 10 bases between them. The length of the CDR3 is 12 residues. Germline CDR1 is SNHLY and CDR2 is FYNNEI. This CDR3 is CASGAGPYEQYF. CDR3 nucleotide sequence: TGTGCCAGCGGCGCGGGCCCCTACGAGCAGTACTTC.

Details on this clonotype: This may be a read error, as it is one base from a much larger clone. The chain recombines TRBV4-1 with TRBJ2-1; 9 bases match TRBD1. This CDR3 spans 16 amino acids. In germline, CDR1 is MGHRA, CDR2 YSYEKL. The CDR3 region has the DNA TGCGCCAGCAGCCAAGGACAGGGGGTCTCCCACAATGAGCAGTTCTTC. As protein: CASSQGQGVSHNEQFF.

The V gene is TRBV6-2 or TRBV6-3, the J gene TRBJ2-1; D may correspond to TRBD1 or TRBD2 (6 bases each). The CDR3 is 16 residues long. The V and J ends lost 4 bases and 5 bases respectively, with 18 bases between them. Germline values: CDR1 MNHEY, CDR2 SVGEGT. The CDR3 reads CASSCSGLGGHNEQFF. The CDR3 coding sequence is TGTGCCAGCAGTTGCTCGGGCCTTGGGGGGCACAATGAGCAGTTCTTC.

Regarding this clonotype: One junction end does not reproduce the germline sequence, and a read error may be involved. The chain joins TRBV20-1 to TRBJ2-2, with TRBD2 matching over 7 bases. The CDR3 totals 15 residues. Germline lookup yields CDR1 DFQATT and CDR2 SNEGSKA (reference sequence). Here the CDR3 DNA reads TGCAGCCTCAAAGGTCTAGCGGCGAACACCGGGGGGCTGTTTTTT. Translation gives CSLKGLAANTGGLFF.

This clonotype was found many times. The chain employs TRBV20-1 and TRBJ2-7; D is undetermined. The germline V gene has CDR1 DFQATT and CDR2 SNEGSKA (reference sequence). The CDR3 covers 13 residues. The V end was cut by 2 bases, the J end by 3 bases, with 11 bases between. CDR3 DNA: TGCAGTGCTAGATACCGGTGGAACTACGAGCAGTACTTC. Its translation: CSARYRWNYEQYF.

This clonotype came up many times. The V and J genes are TRBV7-9 and TRBJ2-7, with D uncertain. V was clipped by 0 bases and J by 6 bases, with 6 bases between them. This CDR3 has 12 residues. The germline gives CDR1 SEHNR, CDR2 FQNEAQ (reference sequence). CDR3 sequence reads: CASSLAGLEQYF. The CDR3 nucleotides read TGTGCCAGCAGCTTAGCCGGCCTCGAGCAGTACTTC.

A single count supports this clonotype. A much larger clone is a single base away; this may be a read error. V usage is TRBV4-1 and J usage is TRBJ1-1, with D tentatively TRBD1 (5 bases). The germline V gene has CDR1 MGHRA and CDR2 YSYEKL. The CDR3 is 15 residues long. V lost 4 bases to trimming and J lost 6 bases, with 18 bases between them. The CDR3 sequence: CASSPQGGARAEAFF. In DNA, the CDR3 is TGCGCCAGCAGCCCCCAGGGAGGAGCCCGCGCTGAAGCTTTCTTT.

The genes are TRBV5-6 and TRBJ2-7; D remains ambiguous. CDR1 SGHDT and CDR2 YYEEEE come from the germline V gene. Trimming removed 0 bases at V and 1 base at J, with 11 bases between. This CDR3 region has 15 residues. CDR3 residues: CASSLVQDASYEQYF. CDR3 DNA sequence: TGTGCCAGCAGCTTGGTTCAGGACGCTTCCTACGAGCAGTACTTC.

This chain links TRBV19 with TRBJ2-6, with D maybe TRBD1 (6 bases). Germline V gene sequence: CDR1 LNHDA, CDR2 SQIVND (reference sequence). This CDR3 has 17 amino acids. Trimming pared 6 bases from V and 0 bases from J, leaving 15 bases between. CDR3 DNA: TGTGCCAGTAGCCGGGACACTATCATCTCTGGGGCCAACGTCCTGACTTTC. It yields the protein CASSRDTIISGANVLTF. Combining the CDR3 with reference TRBV19 and TRBJ2-6 gives the whole variable domain DGGITQSPKYLFRKEGQNVTLSCEQNLNHDAMYWYRQDPGQGLRLIYYSQIVNDFQKGDIAEGYSVSREKKESFPLTVTSAQKNPTAFYLCASSRDTIISGANVLTFGAGSRLTVL.

This clonotype has more than one count but fewer than ten. J is TRBJ2-1 and V is TRBV7-9; D perhaps matches TRBD1 (5 bases). V was shortened by 5 bases and J by 7 bases, with 9 bases between the two germline ends. The CDR3 consists of 12 residues. Germline V gene sequence: CDR1 SEHNR, CDR2 FQNEAQ (reference sequence). The CDR3 DNA reads TGTGCCAGCAGCACCAACAGGAATGAGCAGTTCTTC. Translated, it gives CASSTNRNEQFF.

This clonotype has ten or more counts. This chain connects TRBV6-5 to TRBJ2-3, with TRBD2 matching 8 bases. CDR1 MNHEY and CDR2 SVGAGI come from the germline V gene. There are 15 residues in the CDR3. V lost 4 bases to trimming and J lost 3 bases; unmatched junction nucleotides: 6. DNA of the CDR3: TGTGCCAGCAGTTCTATAGCGGGAACGACAGATACGCAGTATTTT. It yields the protein CASSSIAGTTDTQYF.

In regard to this clonotype: Sequence at one end of the junction differs from germline and may be a read error. The chain combines TRBV29-1 with TRBJ2-3; 11 bases map to TRBD1. This CDR3 has 17 amino acids. Per germline, CDR1 SQVTM and CDR2 ANQGSEA. This CDR3 reads CSVEGDPGQGVGDTQYF. The CDR3 nucleotides are TGCAGCGTCGAAGGAGACCCGGGACAGGGGGTTGGAGATACGCAGTATTTT.

Worth noting for this clonotype: This may be a read error: a much more frequent sequence differs by one nucleotide. V and J are TRBV7-9 and TRBJ1-3; 7 positions match TRBD1. CDR3 size: 19 residues. Germline V CDR1 and CDR2: SEHNR, FQNEAQ (reference sequence). CDR3 amino acids: CASSTTTTGQVHSGSTIYF. DNA of the CDR3: TGTGCCAGCAGCACTACAACAACCGGACAGGTCCACTCTGGAAGCACCATATATTTT.

This clonotype has at least ten counts. The chain uses TRBV30 and TRBJ2-3; D is unclear. The CDR3 totals 16 residues. CDR1 GTSNPN and CDR2 SVGIG come from the germline V gene (reference sequence). The V end lost 0 bases, the J end lost 0 bases, and 13 bases lay between the germline ends. Here the CDR3 DNA reads TGTGCCTGGAGTGTACTGGGCAGATCTAGCACAGATACGCAGTATTTT. Translating gives CAWSVLGRSSTDTQYF.

The CDR3 sequence is CASSSAGRVYEQYF. CDR3 DNA sequence: TGTGCCAGCAGCTCCGCCGGGCGCGTCTACGAGCAGTACTTC. The J gene is TRBJ2-7, the V gene TRBV11-2; D is unresolved. The CDR3 is made up of 14 amino acids. Germline V gives CDR1 SGHAT, CDR2 FQNNGV. Trimming took off 4 bases at V and 3 bases at J, with 13 bases between the two ends.

Regarding this clonotype: A much larger clone lies one base from this, so it may be a read error. This chain links TRBV7-2 with TRBJ2-5, with a weak D call TRBD1 (5 bases). This CDR3 contains 15 residues. V lost 7 bases and J 7 bases, leaving 22 bases between the germline ends. CDR1 is SGHTA and CDR2 is FQGNSA in the germline V gene. In DNA, the CDR3 is TGTGCCAGCAACGATTTAGTAGGGGTAGGAGTGACCCAGTACTTC. Its translation is CASNDLVGVGVTQYF.

This clonotype was observed a handful of times. The chain uses TRBV6-2 or TRBV6-3 and TRBJ2-5, with D possibly matching TRBD1 (5 bases). Between the trimmed V and J ends, which lost 6 bases and 2 bases, there was a span of 16 bases. The CDR3 covers 15 residues. Germline V gene sequence: CDR1 MNHEY, CDR2 SVGEGT. CDR3 protein: CASSHLNRLQETQYF. In DNA form, the CDR3 reads TGTGCCAGCAGCCACTTGAACAGGCTACAAGAGACCCAGTACTTC.

In its sample, this clonotype was seen many times. V usage is TRBV5-1 and J usage is TRBJ1-1, with unresolved D. The CDR3 contains 15 residues. V was cut by 2 bases and J by 5 bases, with 16 bases left in between. Germline V gene data show CDR1 as SGHRS and CDR2 as YFSETQ. DNA for the CDR3: TGCGCCAGCAGCTTAAACTCCGGGCGTGGGACTGAAGCTTTCTTT. It specifies CASSLNSGRGTEAFF. The full variable domain, with the rest looked up from reference TRBV5-1 and TRBJ1-1, is KAGVTQTPRYLIKTRGQQVTLSCSPISGHRSVSWYQQTPGQGLQFLFEYFSETQRNKGNFPGRFSGRQFSNSRSEMNVSTLELGDSALYLCASSLNSGRGTEAFFGQGTRLTVV.